This TCR beta chain stems from a study of T cell responses to AZD1222 COVID-19 vaccine. The wider study: Doses given second, at about 4 or about 12 weeks, were pooled.

Broader study findings: Breadth and depth of Spike-specific TCRs rose after two AZD1222 doses.

On this clone: Its antigen remains unknown.

Germline V gene data show CDR1 as MNHEY and CDR2 as SMNVEV (reference sequence). CDR3 size: 17 residues. V shed 6 bases, J shed 2 bases, and the junction held 14 bases outside the gene matches. Clones were sequenced by immunoSEQ multiplex PCR, and TCRdb holds only the in-frame ones, with some missing. Among about 86,000 clones listed, approximately 89% were seen once. The chain links TRBV27 to TRBJ2-7; 9 bases line up with TRBD1. The clonotype comes from an adult in good health. The starting material was peripheral blood, obtained on day 0 of AZD1222 vaccination. CDR3 coding DNA: TGTGCCAGCAGAATTCTCTCCGGGACAGGGAGCGCCTACGAGCAGTACTTC. This encodes CASRILSGTGSAYEQYF.